The 22 T cell receptor beta chains below were found in one sample sequenced in a study of control samples from healthy donors and cancer patients. The method was immunoSEQ multiplex PCR; TCRdb's version includes in-frame clones alone and lacks a portion of them. The table has about 79,000 clones, more than 85% seen once. Sequenced input: PBMCs. These TCRs come from a woman aged 35 to 49 with lung cancer.

The chain links TRBV9 to TRBJ1-4; D gene ambiguous. CDR1 SGDLS and CDR2 YYNGEE come from the germline V gene. V shed 2 bases and J shed 0 bases, with 8 bases lying between them. The CDR3 sequence is 15 residues long. The CDR3 DNA sequence: TGTGCCAGCAGCGTCTCAACAGCAACTAATGAAAAACTGTTTTTT. It is translated as CASSVSTATNEKLFF.

This chain uses TRBV15 with TRBJ2-6; 10 bases align to TRBD2. Trimming cost V 1 base and J 0 bases; bases outside gene matches: 6. Germline CDR1 reads LNHNV; CDR2 reads YYDKDF (reference sequence). The CDR3 length is 19 residues. In nucleotides, the CDR3 is TGTGCCACCAGCAGAGTCCTACTAGCGGGGAGCTCTGGGGCCAACGTCCTGACTTTC. The encoded protein is CATSRVLLAGSSGANVLTF.

This chain links TRBV6-6 with TRBJ2-5; 9 bases are a match to TRBD2. CDR3 size: 15 residues. CDR1 is MNHNY and CDR2 is SVGAGI in the germline V gene (reference sequence). J lost 4 bases, V lost 5 bases, and 8 bases had no gene match. Here the CDR3 reads CASSGSLAGVETQYF. CDR3 coding DNA: TGTGCCAGCAGTGGGTCCTTAGCGGGAGTAGAGACCCAGTACTTC.

The chain joins TRBV28 to TRBJ1-2; no clear D. The CDR3 spans 12 residues. Trimming cost V 7 bases and J 5 bases, with 11 bases left between them. CDR1 is MDHEN, CDR2 SYDVKM, per germline. For the CDR3, the DNA is TGTGCCAGCACCCCCAGGAGTTATGGCTACACCTTC. This codes for CASTPRSYGYTF.

V usage is TRBV27 and J usage is TRBJ1-5; D is undetermined. Trimming took 2 bases from V and 4 from J, leaving 6 bases between them. CDR3 size: 13 residues. Germline-derived CDR1 and CDR2 are MNHEY and SMNVEV (reference sequence). In nucleotides, the CDR3 is TGTGCCAGCAGTTTAAGAGGGAATCAGCCCCAGCATTTT. Translated: CASSLRGNQPQHF.

The chain has TRBV4-1 and TRBJ1-4; D is unclear. Trimming took 4 bases from V and 4 from J, leaving 10 bases between them. Per the germline V gene, CDR1 is MGHRA and CDR2 is YSYEKL. This CDR3 contains 14 residues. CDR3 nucleotide sequence: TGCGCCAGCAGCCTACAGCCTTTTAATGAAAAACTGTTTTTT. It translates to CASSLQPFNEKLFF.

This rearrangement joins TRBV12-3 or TRBV12-4 to TRBJ2-1; no firm D call. Trimming removed 5 bases at V and 9 bases at J, with 11 bases between. This CDR3 has 12 amino acids. This CDR3 reads CASSLGGREQFF. The CDR3 DNA follows: TGTGCCAGCAGTCTAGGTGGCCGTGAGCAGTTCTTC.

The chain is built from TRBV6-5 and TRBJ2-4; D call uncertain. Germline loops: CDR1 MNHEY, CDR2 SVGAGI. The CDR3 contains 15 residues. V was pared by 4 bases and J by 0 bases, with 10 bases between. CDR3 region: CASSSRASAKNIQYF. The CDR3 region has the DNA TGTGCCAGCAGTTCCCGGGCGTCAGCCAAAAACATTCAGTACTTC.

The chain couples TRBV29-1 to TRBJ2-7; 7 bases map to TRBD2. V was pared by 7 bases and J by 3 bases, with 6 bases of the junction left unmatched. Per germline, CDR1 SQVTM and CDR2 ANQGSEA. This CDR3 spans 12 amino acids. The CDR3 sequence is CSGLAGDYEQYF. CDR3 DNA: TGCAGCGGATTGGCGGGAGACTACGAGCAGTACTTC.

This rearrangement joins TRBV5-6 to TRBJ2-7; D unresolved. The V end was cut by 0 bases, the J end by 3 bases, with 7 bases between. In germline, CDR1 is SGHDT, CDR2 YYEEEE. The CDR3 consists of 13 residues. Here the CDR3 reads CASSLAADYEQYF. As DNA, the CDR3 is TGTGCCAGCAGCTTGGCCGCAGACTACGAGCAGTACTTC.

The table lists this clone with a count of one. The rearrangement joins TRBV6-7 to TRBJ2-7; a possible D gene is TRBD2 (6 bases). TRBV6-7 is known as an ORF, though its function is uncertain. The CDR3 has 16 amino acids. Trimming took off 6 bases at V and 2 bases at J, with 20 bases between the two ends. This CDR3 reads CASSFLGVAVPYEQYF. CDR3 in DNA: TGTGCCAGCAGCTTCCTCGGGGTAGCGGTACCCTACGAGCAGTACTTC.

The chain links TRBV3-1 (or the pseudogene TRBV3-2) to TRBJ1-6; D gene uncertain. The CDR3 totals 17 residues. Looked up from germline, CDR1 is LGHDT and CDR2 is YNNKEL (reference sequence). V shed 0 bases and J shed 4 bases, with 13 bases lying between them. This chain's CDR3 is CASSQDRPEEYNSPLHF. The CDR3 DNA is TGTGCCAGCAGCCAAGATCGCCCAGAGGAGTATAATTCACCCCTCCACTTT.

V gene TRBV27 combines with J gene TRBJ2-3; unclear D gene. The V end lost 6 bases, the J end lost 8 bases, and 15 bases lay between the germline ends. This CDR3 is 13 amino acids long. Germline V CDR1 and CDR2: MNHEY, SMNVEV (reference sequence). The CDR3 spells CASSSVLLLTQYF. CDR3 DNA: TGTGCCAGCAGCTCCGTACTCCTCCTTACGCAGTATTTT.

The chain combines TRBV7-3 with TRBJ1-6; 9 bases match TRBD1. Trimming took 4 bases from V and 6 from J; bases not matched to a gene: 4. The CDR3 is 15 amino acids. Germline CDR1 reads SGHTA; CDR2 reads FQGTGA. CDR3 protein: CASSSSTGGNSPLHF. The CDR3 DNA sequence: TGTGCCAGCAGCTCCTCGACAGGGGGTAATTCACCCCTCCACTTT.

V is TRBV7-9 and J is TRBJ2-1; 9 bases map to TRBD2. The CDR3 length is 17 residues. CDR1 and CDR2 (germline): SEHNR, FQNEAQ (reference sequence). The V and J ends lost 4 bases and 5 bases, in that order; junction bases with no gene match: 12. The CDR3 is CASSSSAGGEVNNEQFF. Here the CDR3 DNA reads TGTGCCAGCAGCTCCTCCGCGGGAGGGGAGGTCAACAATGAGCAGTTCTTC.

This chain uses TRBV7-9 with TRBJ2-1; 7 bases are shared with TRBD2. The ends lost 5 bases at V and 2 bases at J; junction bases unmatched: 3. This CDR3 region has 14 residues. CDR1 is SEHNR and CDR2 is FQNEAQ in the germline V gene (reference sequence). The CDR3 loop reads CASSRGGTYNEQFF. CDR3 in DNA: TGTGCCAGCAGCCGCGGGGGAACCTACAATGAGCAGTTCTTC.

This sequence joins TRBV10-3 and TRBJ1-2, with 7 bases identical to TRBD1. The V and J ends lost 2 bases and 4 bases, in that order; junction bases with no gene match: 4. Germline-derived CDR1 and CDR2 are ENHRY and SYGVKD. The CDR3 sequence is 14 residues long. The CDR3 is CAISETGTVYGYTF. For the CDR3, the DNA is TGTGCCATCAGTGAGACCGGGACAGTCTATGGCTACACCTTC.

CDR3 in amino acids: CATFLAMSTDTQYF. Written as DNA, the CDR3 is TGTGCCACCTTCCTCGCTATGTCCACAGATACGCAGTATTTT. V usage is TRBV27 and J usage is TRBJ2-3; D remains unclear. Trimming took off 10 bases at V and 2 bases at J, with 16 bases between the two ends. Per germline, CDR1 MNHEY and CDR2 SMNVEV (reference sequence). The length of the CDR3 is 14 residues.

The V call is TRBV5-6, the J call TRBJ2-7; D unresolved. Deletions cut 1 base from V and 4 bases from J, with 6 bases between. The germline V gene encodes CDR1 SGHDT and CDR2 YYEEEE. The CDR3 totals 12 residues. The chain's CDR3 is CASSLRVYEQYF. DNA for the CDR3: TGTGCCAGCAGCTTGAGGGTGTACGAGCAGTACTTC.

This clone came up a few times. This chain connects TRBV19 to TRBJ1-1; D call uncertain. There are 12 residues in the CDR3. V lost 3 bases to trimming and J lost 1 base, with 3 bases between them. Germline loops: CDR1 LNHDA, CDR2 SQIVND (reference sequence). CDR3 DNA: TGTGCCAGTAGTATCCCGAACACTGAAGCTTTCTTT. Translating it yields CASSIPNTEAFF. Supplemented by reference TRBV19 and TRBJ1-1, the full variable domain reads DGGITQSPKYLFRKEGQNVTLSCEQNLNHDAMYWYRQDPGQGLRLIYYSQIVNDFQKGDIAEGYSVSREKKESFPLTVTSAQKNPTAFYLCASSIPNTEAFFGQGTRLTVV.

This chain joins TRBV6-4 and TRBJ1-1; possibly TRBD1 for D (6 bases). CDR1 and CDR2 from the germline V gene are MRHNA and SNTAGT. CDR3 length: 19 amino acids. Trimming removed 2 bases from V and 0 bases from J, with 22 bases in between. The CDR3 DNA follows: TGTGCCAGCAGTGACCAGCCCGGGACAACCCGAGGGATGAACACTGAAGCTTTCTTT. It is translated as CASSDQPGTTRGMNTEAFF.

The chain has TRBV6-5 and TRBJ1-5; possibly TRBD1 for D (5 bases). The ends were cut back, 6 bases at V and 1 base at J, with 7 bases in the middle. The germline V gene encodes CDR1 MNHEY and CDR2 SVGAGI. The CDR3 sequence is 13 residues long. The CDR3 loop reads CASSWDSNQPQHF. For the CDR3, the DNA is TGTGCCAGCAGCTGGGACAGCAATCAGCCCCAGCATTTT.